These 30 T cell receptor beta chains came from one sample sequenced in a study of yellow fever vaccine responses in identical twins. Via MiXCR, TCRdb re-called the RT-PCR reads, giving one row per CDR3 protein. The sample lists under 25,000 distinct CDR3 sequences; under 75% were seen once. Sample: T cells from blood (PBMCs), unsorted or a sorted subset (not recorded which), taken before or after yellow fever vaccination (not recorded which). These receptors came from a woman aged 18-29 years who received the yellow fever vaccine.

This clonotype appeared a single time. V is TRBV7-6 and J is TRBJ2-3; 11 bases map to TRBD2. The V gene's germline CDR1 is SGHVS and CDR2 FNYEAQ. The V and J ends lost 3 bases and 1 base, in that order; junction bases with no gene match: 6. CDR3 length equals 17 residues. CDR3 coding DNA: TGTGCCAGCAGCTTTGTTACTAGCGGGAGTCGCACAGATACGCAGTATTTT. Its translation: CASSFVTSGSRTDTQYF.

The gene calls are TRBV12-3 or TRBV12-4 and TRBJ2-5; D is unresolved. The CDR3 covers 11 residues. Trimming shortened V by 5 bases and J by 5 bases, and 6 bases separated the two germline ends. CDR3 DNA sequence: TGTGCCAGCAGTCCCCGGGAGACCCAGTACTTC. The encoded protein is CASSPRETQYF.

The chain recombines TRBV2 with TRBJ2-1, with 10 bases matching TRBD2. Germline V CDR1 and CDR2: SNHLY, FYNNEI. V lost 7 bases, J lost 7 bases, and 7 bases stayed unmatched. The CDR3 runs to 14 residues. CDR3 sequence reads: CASIQREGLNEQFF. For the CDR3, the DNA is TGTGCCAGCATCCAGCGGGAGGGCCTAAATGAGCAGTTCTTC.

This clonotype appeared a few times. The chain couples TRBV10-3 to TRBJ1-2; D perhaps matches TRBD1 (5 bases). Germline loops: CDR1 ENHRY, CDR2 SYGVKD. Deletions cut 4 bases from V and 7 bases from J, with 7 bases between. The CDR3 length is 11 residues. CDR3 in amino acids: CAISGGTGYTF. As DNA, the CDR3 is TGTGCCATCAGTGGGGGGACTGGCTACACCTTC.

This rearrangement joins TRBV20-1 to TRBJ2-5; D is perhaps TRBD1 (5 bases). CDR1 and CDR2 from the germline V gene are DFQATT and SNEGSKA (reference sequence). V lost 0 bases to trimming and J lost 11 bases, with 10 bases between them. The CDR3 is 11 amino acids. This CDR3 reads CSARDQGPQYF. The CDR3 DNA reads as TGCAGTGCTAGAGATCAGGGCCCTCAGTACTTC.

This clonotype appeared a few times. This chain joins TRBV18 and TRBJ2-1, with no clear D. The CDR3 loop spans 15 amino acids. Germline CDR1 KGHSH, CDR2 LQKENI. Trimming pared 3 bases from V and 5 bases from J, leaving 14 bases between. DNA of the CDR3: TGTGCCAGCTCACCGTCACTTGCTGAGGACAATGAGCAGTTCTTC. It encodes CASSPSLAEDNEQFF.

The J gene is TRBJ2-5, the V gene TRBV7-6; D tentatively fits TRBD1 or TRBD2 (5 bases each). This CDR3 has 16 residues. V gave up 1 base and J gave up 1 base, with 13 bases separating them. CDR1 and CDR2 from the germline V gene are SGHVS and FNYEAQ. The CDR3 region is CASSLGTGTIQETQYF. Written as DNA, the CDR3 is TGTGCCAGCAGCTTAGGGACCGGGACCATCCAAGAGACCCAGTACTTC. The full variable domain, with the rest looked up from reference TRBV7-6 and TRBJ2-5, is GAGVSQSPRYKVTKRGQDVALRCDPISGHVSLYWYRQALGQGPEFLTYFNYEAQQDKSGLPNDRFSAERPEGSISTLTIQRTEQRDSAMYRCASSLGTGTIQETQYFGPGTRLLVL.

The CDR3 protein is CASSDGRVDFGSNTEAFF. The CDR3 DNA reads as TGCGCCAGCAGTGATGGCAGGGTGGATTTTGGTAGCAACACTGAAGCTTTCTTT. The chain links TRBV10-1 to TRBJ1-1, with D possibly matching TRBD1 (5 bases). This CDR3 is 18 amino acids long. Germline values: CDR1 WNHNN, CDR2 SYGVQD (reference sequence). V lost 3 bases and J 2 bases, leaving 22 bases between the germline ends.

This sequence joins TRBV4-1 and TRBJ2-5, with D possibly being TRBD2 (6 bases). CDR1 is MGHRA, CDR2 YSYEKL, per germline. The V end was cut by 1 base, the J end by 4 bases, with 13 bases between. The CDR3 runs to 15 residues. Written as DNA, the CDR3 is TGCGCCAGCAGCCAAGGTTACGGCGGGGCAGAGACCCAGTACTTC. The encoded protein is CASSQGYGGAETQYF.

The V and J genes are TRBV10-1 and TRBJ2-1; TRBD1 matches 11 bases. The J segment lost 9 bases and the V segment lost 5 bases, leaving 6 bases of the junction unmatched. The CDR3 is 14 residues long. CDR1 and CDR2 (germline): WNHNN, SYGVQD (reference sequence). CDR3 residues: CASSWTGGSSEQFF. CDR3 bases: TGCGCCAGCAGTTGGACAGGGGGCTCTAGTGAGCAGTTCTTC.

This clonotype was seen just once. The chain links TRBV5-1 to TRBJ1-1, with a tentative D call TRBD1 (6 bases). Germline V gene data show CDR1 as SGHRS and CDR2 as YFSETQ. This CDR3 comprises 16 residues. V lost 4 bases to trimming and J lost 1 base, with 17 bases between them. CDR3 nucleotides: TGCGCCAGCAGCCCCCAGAGGACAGACCAGAACACTGAAGCTTTCTTT. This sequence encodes CASSPQRTDQNTEAFF.

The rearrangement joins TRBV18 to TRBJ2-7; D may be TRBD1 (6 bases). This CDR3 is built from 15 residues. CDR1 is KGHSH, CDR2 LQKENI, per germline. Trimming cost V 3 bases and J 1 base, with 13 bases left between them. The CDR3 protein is CASSPLTGNSYEQYF. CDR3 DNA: TGTGCCAGCTCACCCCTCACAGGGAATTCCTACGAGCAGTACTTC.

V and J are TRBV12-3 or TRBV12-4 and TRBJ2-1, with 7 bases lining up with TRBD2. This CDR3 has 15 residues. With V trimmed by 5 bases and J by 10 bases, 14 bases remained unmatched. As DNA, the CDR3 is TGTGCCAGCAGTCCTACATCTAGCGGTGGTGGGGAGCAGTTCTTC. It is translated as CASSPTSSGGGEQFF.

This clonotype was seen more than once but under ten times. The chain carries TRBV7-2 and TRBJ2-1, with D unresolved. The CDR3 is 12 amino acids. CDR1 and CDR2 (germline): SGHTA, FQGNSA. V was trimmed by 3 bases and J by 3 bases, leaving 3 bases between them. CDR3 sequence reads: CASSLVYNEQFF. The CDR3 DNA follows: TGTGCCAGCAGCTTGGTCTACAATGAGCAGTTCTTC.

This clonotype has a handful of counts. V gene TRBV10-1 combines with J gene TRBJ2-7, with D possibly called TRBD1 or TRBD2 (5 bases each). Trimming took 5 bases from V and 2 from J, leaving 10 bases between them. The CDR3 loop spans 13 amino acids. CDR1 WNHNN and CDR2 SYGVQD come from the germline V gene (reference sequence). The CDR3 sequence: CASSMGPPYEQYF. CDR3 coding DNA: TGCGCCAGCAGTATGGGACCTCCCTACGAGCAGTACTTC.

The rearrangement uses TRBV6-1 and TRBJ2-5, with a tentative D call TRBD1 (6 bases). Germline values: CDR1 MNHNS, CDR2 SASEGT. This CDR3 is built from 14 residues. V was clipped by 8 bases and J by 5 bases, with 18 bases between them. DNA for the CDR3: TGTGCCAGCGCAGCCTCCACAGGGCGGGAGACCCAGTACTTC. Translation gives CASAASTGRETQYF.

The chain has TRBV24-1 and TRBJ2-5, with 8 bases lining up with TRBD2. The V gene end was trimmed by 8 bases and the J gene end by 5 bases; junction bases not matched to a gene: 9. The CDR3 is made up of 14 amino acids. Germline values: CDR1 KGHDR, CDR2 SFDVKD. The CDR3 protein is CATMTSSGRETQYF. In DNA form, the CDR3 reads TGTGCCACCATGACGTCTAGCGGGCGCGAGACCCAGTACTTC.

The CDR3 is CASSLGANTEAFF. As DNA, the CDR3 is TGTGCCAGTAGTCTAGGAGCGAACACTGAAGCTTTCTTT. V and J are TRBV19 and TRBJ1-1; D not certain. The germline gives CDR1 LNHDA, CDR2 SQIVND (reference sequence). CDR3 length: 13 amino acids. V was trimmed by 5 bases and J by 1 base, leaving 8 bases between them.

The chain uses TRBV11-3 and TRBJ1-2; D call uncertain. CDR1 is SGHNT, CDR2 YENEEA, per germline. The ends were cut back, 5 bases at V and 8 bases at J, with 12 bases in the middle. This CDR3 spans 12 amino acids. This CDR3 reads CASSTDLRGYTF. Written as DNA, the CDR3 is TGTGCCAGCAGCACAGACTTAAGAGGCTACACCTTC.

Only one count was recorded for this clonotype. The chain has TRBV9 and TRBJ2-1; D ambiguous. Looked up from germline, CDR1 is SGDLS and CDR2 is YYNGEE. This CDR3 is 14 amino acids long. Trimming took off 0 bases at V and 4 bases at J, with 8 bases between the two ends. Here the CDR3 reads CASSVEAGYNEQFF. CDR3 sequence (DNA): TGTGCCAGCAGCGTAGAGGCAGGTTACAATGAGCAGTTCTTC.

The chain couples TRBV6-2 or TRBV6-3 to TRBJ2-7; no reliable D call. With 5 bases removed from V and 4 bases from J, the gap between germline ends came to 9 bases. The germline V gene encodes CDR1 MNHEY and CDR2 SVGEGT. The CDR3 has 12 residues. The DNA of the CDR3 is TGTGCCAGCAGTAGGCCGGATTACGAGCAGTACGTC. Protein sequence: CASSRPDYEQYV.

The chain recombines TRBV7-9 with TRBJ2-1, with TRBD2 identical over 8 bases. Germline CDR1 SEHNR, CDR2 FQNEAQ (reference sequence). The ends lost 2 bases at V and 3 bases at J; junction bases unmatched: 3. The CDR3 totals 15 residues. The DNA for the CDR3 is TGTGCCAGCAGCTTACGGAGCGGGAGCTACAATGAGCAGTTCTTC. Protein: CASSLRSGSYNEQFF.

The CDR3 is CASTPDRGPQETQYF. In nucleotides, the CDR3 is TGTGCCAGCACCCCGGACAGGGGGCCCCAAGAGACCCAGTACTTC. The V gene is TRBV28, the J gene TRBJ2-5, with 11 bases lining up with TRBD1. The length of the CDR3 is 15 residues. After removal of 7 bases from V and 1 base from J, the junction contained 5 bases not matched to a gene. Germline V lookup: CDR1 MDHEN, CDR2 SYDVKM.

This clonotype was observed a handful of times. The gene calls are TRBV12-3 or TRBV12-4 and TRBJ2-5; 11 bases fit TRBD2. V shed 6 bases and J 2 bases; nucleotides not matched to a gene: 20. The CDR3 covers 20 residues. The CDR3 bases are TGTGCCAGCAGGGGAAAAAAAGGAGTAGCGGGAGGGCCTCTACAAGAGACCCAGTACTTC. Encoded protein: CASRGKKGVAGGPLQETQYF.

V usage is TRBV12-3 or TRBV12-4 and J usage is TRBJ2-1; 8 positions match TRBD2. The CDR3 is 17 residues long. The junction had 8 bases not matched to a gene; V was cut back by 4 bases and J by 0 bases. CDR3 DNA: TGTGCCAGCAGTTCGATGCTTACTAGCGGCTCCTACAATGAGCAGTTCTTC. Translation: CASSSMLTSGSYNEQFF.

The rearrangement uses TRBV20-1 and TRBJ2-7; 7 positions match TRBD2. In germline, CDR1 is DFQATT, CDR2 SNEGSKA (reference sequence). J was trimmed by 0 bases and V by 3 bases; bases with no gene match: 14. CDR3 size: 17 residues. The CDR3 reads CSASKISSGGSSYEQYF. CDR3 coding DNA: TGCAGTGCTAGCAAAATTTCTAGCGGTGGGAGCTCCTACGAGCAGTACTTC.

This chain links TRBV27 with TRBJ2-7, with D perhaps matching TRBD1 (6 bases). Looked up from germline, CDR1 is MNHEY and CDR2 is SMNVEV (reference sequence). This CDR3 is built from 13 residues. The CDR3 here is CTSTVPDRSRRYV. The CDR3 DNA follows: TGCACCAGCACCGTCCCTGACAGGTCTAGGCGATACGTC.

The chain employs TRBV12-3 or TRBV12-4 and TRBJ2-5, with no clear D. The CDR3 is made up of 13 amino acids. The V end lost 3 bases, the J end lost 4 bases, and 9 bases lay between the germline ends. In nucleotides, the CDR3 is TGTGCCAGCAGTTTGTCGGGCTCAGAGACCCAGTACTTC. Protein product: CASSLSGSETQYF.

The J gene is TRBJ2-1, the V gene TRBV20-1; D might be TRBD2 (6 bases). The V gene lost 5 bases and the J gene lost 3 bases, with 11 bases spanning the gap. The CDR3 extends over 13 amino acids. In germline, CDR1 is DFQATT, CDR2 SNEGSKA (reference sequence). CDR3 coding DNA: TGCAGTGCTGGGAGACTAGACTACAATGAGCAGTTCTTC. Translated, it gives CSAGRLDYNEQFF.

Here the CDR3 reads CASSGSLAYNSPLHF. DNA for the CDR3: TGTGCCAGCAGCGGATCTCTGGCCTATAATTCACCCCTCCACTTT. This sequence joins TRBV7-9 and TRBJ1-6; no firm D call. Per the germline V gene, CDR1 is SEHNR and CDR2 is FQNEAQ (reference sequence). Trimming removed 5 bases from V and 2 bases from J, with 10 bases in between. This CDR3 region has 15 residues.